The clone carrying this T cell receptor (beta chain) has just one count. Its antigen remains unknown. Germline V gives CDR1 MNHNS, CDR2 SASEGT. Trimming at V came to 6 bases and at J to 0 bases, leaving 4 bases not matched to a gene. The CDR3 contains 14 residues. Sequencing used immunoSEQ multiplex PCR; TCRdb keeps in-frame clones, though not all of them. Of 55,000 to 65,000 clones listed, roughly 85% are singletons. The data were taken from a study of OX40 agonist ivuxolimab in advanced cancers. About the research overall: Under the entry rules, prior anti-PD-1, anti-PD-L1 or anti-CTLA-4 therapy was allowed, and roughly 43% had some. Study outcomes and limitations: CD4+ and CD8+ blood T cells expanded clonally by week 6 at 0.1 to 3.0 mg/kg.

The source was CD4+ or CD8+ T cells sorted from blood, collected in a trial of the OX40 agonist ivuxolimab. This chain uses TRBV6-1 with TRBJ1-1, with TRBD1 matching over 7 bases. The receptor was derived from an adult with an advanced solid tumor such as melanoma, head and neck, liver or kidney cancer. The CDR3 DNA follows: TGTGCCAGCAGAGCCGGGACAGTGAACACTGAAGCTTTCTTT. It yields the protein CASRAGTVNTEAFF.